This is a list of T cell receptor beta chains from one sample in a study of cytomegalovirus exposure and HLA in healthy donors. The repertoire was sequenced with immunoSEQ multiplex PCR; TCRdb's copy has only in-frame clones and lacks some. The data contain approximately 78,000 clones, about 72% of them singletons. The sample consisted of PBMCs. Source of these receptors: a man in his forties or fifties in good health and CMV-seropositive. CDR3s include the opening cysteine and the closing phenylalanine or tryptophan. D genes are given only for firm matches. Expanded clones are given a class, and other clones once, few, many or no size at all.

D gene	V gene	clone size	J gene	CDR3 protein	CDR3 DNA
.	TRBV5-1	.	TRBJ2-7	CASRRDGGGSSYEQYF	TGCGCCAGCAGGAGGGACGGCGGGGGCAGCTCCTACGAGCAGTACTTC
.	TRBV10-2	.	TRBJ1-1	CASSESKLRSEAFF	TGCGCCAGCAGTGAGTCGAAACTGAGGTCTGAAGCTTTCTTT
.	TRBV6-1	.	TRBJ1-4	CASSETGRGTNEKLFF	TGTGCCAGCAGTGAAACAGGACGCGGGACGAATGAAAAACTGTTTTTT
.	TRBV29-1	.	TRBJ2-7	CSVGRLGGLNEQYF	TGCAGCGTGGGCAGGTTGGGGGGGCTAAACGAGCAGTACTTC
TRBD1	TRBV7-6	few	TRBJ1-3	CASSLLGGTSGNTIYF	TGTGCCAGCAGCTTATTAGGGGGCACCTCTGGAAACACCATATATTTT
TRBD2	TRBV4-1	.	TRBJ2-1	CASSQGALAGGPNEQFF	TGCGCCAGCAGCCAAGGCGCTCTAGCGGGGGGGCCGAATGAGCAGTTCTTC
TRBD1	TRBV29-1	.	TRBJ2-2	CSVVGQAAGELFF	TGCAGCGTTGTGGGACAGGCAGCCGGGGAGCTGTTTTTT
.	TRBV5-1	few	TRBJ2-7	CASRLATEQYF	TGCGCCAGCAGGCTAGCTACCGAGCAGTACTTC
.	TRBV5-4	.	TRBJ2-3	CAWGEAPGKDTQYF	TGTGCCTGGGGAGAGGCGCCCGGTAAAGATACGCAGTATTTT
.	TRBV30	.	TRBJ1-1	CAWSEAGTEAFF	TGTGCCTGGAGTGAGGCGGGCACTGAAGCTTTCTTT
TRBD2	TRBV28	.	TRBJ2-5	CASLKRPGGGKETQYF	TGTGCCAGCTTAAAACGTCCTGGCGGGGGGAAAGAGACCCAGTACTTC
TRBD2	TRBV11-1	.	TRBJ2-3	CASSLWLAGGEDTQYF	TGTGCCAGCAGCTTATGGCTAGCGGGGGGCGAAGATACGCAGTATTTT
.	TRBV7-2	.	TRBJ1-3	CASSQNTGGNTIYF	TGTGCCAGCAGTCAGAATACGGGTGGAAACACCATATATTTT
.	TRBV14	.	TRBJ2-5	CASSQEGLGGVETQYF	TGTGCCAGCAGCCAAGAAGGCCTGGGCGGGGTAGAGACCCAGTACTTC
.	TRBV6-5	.	TRBJ2-4	CASSPELAKNIQYF	TGTGCCAGCTCCCCGGAGCTAGCCAAAAACATTCAGTACTTC
TRBD1	TRBV28	.	TRBJ2-7	CASSGGRQGAYEQYF	TGTGCCAGCAGTGGGGGCCGGCAGGGGGCCTACGAGCAGTACTTC
TRBD2	TRBV7-6	.	TRBJ2-1	CASSFGGGGNEQFF	TGTGCCAGCAGCTTCGGCGGGGGAGGCAATGAGCAGTTCTTC
TRBD2	TRBV6-1	.	TRBJ2-1	CASSLLAGVLNEQFF	TGTGCCAGCAGCTTACTAGCGGGGGTTTTGAATGAGCAGTTCTTC
.	TRBV6-1	.	TRBJ2-7	CASSSGSYEQYF	TGTGCCAGCAGTTCCGGGAGCTACGAGCAGTACTTC
.	TRBV9	.	TRBJ2-7	CASSASGTSFEQYF	TGTGCCAGCAGCGCATCCGGGACATCCTTCGAGCAGTACTTC
.	TRBV5-1	.	TRBJ1-6	CASSLYSGLQSPLHF	TGCGCCAGCAGCTTGTATTCAGGATTACAGTCACCCCTCCACTTT
.	TRBV13	.	TRBJ1-1	CASSRRHGGTEAFF	TGTGCCAGCAGCCGACGCCACGGAGGAACTGAAGCTTTCTTT